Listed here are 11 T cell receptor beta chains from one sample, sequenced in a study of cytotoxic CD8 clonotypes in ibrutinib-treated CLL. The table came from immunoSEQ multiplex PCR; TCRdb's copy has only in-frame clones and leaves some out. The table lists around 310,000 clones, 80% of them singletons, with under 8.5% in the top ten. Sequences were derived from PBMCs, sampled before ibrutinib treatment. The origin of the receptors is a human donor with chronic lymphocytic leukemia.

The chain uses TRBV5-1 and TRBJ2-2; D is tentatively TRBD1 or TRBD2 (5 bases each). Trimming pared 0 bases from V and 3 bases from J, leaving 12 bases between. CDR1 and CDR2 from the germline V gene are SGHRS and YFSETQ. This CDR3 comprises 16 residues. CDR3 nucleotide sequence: TGCGCCAGCAGCTTGGCCGGGACGGCGGACACCGGGGAGCTGTTTTTT. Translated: CASSLAGTADTGELFF.

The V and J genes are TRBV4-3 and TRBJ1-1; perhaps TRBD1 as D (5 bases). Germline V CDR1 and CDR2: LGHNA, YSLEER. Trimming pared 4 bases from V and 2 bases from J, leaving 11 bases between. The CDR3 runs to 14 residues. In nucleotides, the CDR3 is TGCGCCAGCAGCCGCCAGGGACGTAACACTGAAGCTTTCTTT. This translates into CASSRQGRNTEAFF.

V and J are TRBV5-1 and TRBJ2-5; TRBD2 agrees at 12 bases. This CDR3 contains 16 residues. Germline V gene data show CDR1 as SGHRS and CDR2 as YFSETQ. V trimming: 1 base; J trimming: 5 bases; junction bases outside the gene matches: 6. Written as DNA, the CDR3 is TGCGCCAGCAGCTTGACCGGACTAGCGGGGCGTGAGACCCAGTACTTC. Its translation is CASSLTGLAGRETQYF.

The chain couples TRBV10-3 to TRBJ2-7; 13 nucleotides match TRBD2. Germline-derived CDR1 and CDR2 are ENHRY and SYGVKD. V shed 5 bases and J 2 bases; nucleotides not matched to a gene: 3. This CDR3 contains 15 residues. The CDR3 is CAISSTSGRAYEQYF. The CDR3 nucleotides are TGTGCCATCAGTTCTACTAGCGGGAGGGCCTACGAGCAGTACTTC.

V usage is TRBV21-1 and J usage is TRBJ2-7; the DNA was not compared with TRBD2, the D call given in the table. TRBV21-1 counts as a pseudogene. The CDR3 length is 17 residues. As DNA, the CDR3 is TGTGCCAGCAGCAAATTTGTGGGAGGGCCTAGGAAGTACGAGCAGTACTTC. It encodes CASSKFVGGPRKYEQYF.

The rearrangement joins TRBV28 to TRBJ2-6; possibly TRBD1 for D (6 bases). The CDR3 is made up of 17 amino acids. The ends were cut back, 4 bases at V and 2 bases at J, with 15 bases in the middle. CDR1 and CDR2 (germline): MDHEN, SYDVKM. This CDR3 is CASSSPLQGPGANVLTF. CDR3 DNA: TGTGCCAGCAGTTCCCCCCTACAGGGACCTGGGGCCAACGTCCTGACTTTC.

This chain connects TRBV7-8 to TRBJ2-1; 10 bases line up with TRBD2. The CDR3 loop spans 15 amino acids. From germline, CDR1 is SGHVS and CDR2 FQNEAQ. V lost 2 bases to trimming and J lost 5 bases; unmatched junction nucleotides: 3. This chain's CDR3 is CASSLKLAGHNEQFF. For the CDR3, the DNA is TGTGCCAGCAGCTTAAAACTAGCGGGGCACAATGAGCAGTTCTTC.

CDR3 nucleotide sequence: TGTGCCAGCAGTGTCCAGGGGAGCTCTGGGGCCAACGTCCTGACTTTC. It specifies CASSVQGSSGANVLTF. The chain combines TRBV2 with TRBJ2-6, with a tentative D call TRBD1 (6 bases). This CDR3 is built from 16 residues. Trimming removed 4 bases from V and 0 bases from J, with 10 bases in between. Germline V CDR1 and CDR2: SNHLY, FYNNEI. Together with reference TRBV2 and TRBJ2-6, the CDR3 gives the full variable domain: EPEVTQTPSHQVTQMGQEVILRCVPISNHLYFYWYRQILGQKVEFLVSFYNNEISEKSEIFDDQFSVERPDGSNFTLKIRSTKLEDSAMYFCASSVQGSSGANVLTFGAGSRLTVL.

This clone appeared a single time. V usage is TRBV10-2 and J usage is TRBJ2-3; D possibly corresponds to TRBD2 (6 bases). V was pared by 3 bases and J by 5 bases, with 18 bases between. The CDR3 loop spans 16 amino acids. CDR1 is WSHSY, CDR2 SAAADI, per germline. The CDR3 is CASSDVRDLSEDTQYF. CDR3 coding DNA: TGCGCCAGCAGTGATGTGCGGGACCTCTCCGAAGATACGCAGTATTTT.

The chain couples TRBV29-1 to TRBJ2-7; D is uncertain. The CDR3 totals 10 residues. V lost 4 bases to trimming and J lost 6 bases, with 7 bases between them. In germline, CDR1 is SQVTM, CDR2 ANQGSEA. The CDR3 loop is CSVGISEQYF. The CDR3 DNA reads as TGCAGCGTTGGTATTTCCGAGCAGTACTTC.

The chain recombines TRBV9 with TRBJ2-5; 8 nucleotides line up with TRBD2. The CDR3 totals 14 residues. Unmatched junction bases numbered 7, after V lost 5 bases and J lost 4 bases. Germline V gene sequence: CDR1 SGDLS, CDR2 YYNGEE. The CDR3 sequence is CASSTIAGSETQYF. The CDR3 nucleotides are TGTGCCAGCAGTACTATAGCGGGATCAGAGACCCAGTACTTC. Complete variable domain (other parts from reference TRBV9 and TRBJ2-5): DSGVTQTPKHLITATGQRVTLRCSPRSGDLSVYWYQQSLDQGLQFLIQYYNGEERAKGNILERFSAQQFPDLHSELNLSSLELGDSALYFCASSTIAGSETQYFGPGTRLLVL.